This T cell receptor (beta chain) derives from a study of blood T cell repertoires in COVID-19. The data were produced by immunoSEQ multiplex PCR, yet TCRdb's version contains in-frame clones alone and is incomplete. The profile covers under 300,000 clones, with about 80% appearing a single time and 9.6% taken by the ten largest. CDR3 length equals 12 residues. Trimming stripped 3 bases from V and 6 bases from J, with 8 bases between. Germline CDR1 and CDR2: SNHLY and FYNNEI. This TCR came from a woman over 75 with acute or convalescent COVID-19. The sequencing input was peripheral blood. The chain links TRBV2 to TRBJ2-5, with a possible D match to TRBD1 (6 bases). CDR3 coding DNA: TGTGCCAGCAGTGAGGGGGCGAAGACCCAGTACTTC. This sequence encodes CASSEGAKTQYF.